These 22 T cell receptor beta chains were sequenced from one sample in a study of blood T cell repertoires in COVID-19. Only in-frame clones appear in the TCRdb table, and some are missing; sequencing was by immunoSEQ multiplex PCR. The sample carries around 260,000 clones, 75% to 95% recorded once. The sequencing input was PBMCs or T cells enriched from blood (not recorded which). Every receptor here comes from a woman in her twenties or thirties who had recovered from COVID-19.

V gene TRBV19 combines with J gene TRBJ1-1; D perhaps matches TRBD1 (5 bases). The CDR3 length is 14 residues. The germline CDR1 and CDR2 sequences are LNHDA and SQIVND (reference sequence). The ends were cut back, 6 bases at V and 1 base at J, with 12 bases in the middle. The DNA of the CDR3 is TGTGCCAGTAGCTGGACACTAAGGAACACTGAAGCTTTCTTT. Amino acids: CASSWTLRNTEAFF.

V is TRBV4-3 and J is TRBJ2-2; D unclear. The V end was cut by 0 bases, the J end by 1 base, with 12 bases between. From germline, CDR1 is LGHNA and CDR2 YSLEER. The CDR3 runs 17 residues. Here the CDR3 reads CASSQDHVRRNTGELFF. CDR3 nucleotides: TGCGCCAGCAGCCAAGATCATGTTAGGAGGAACACCGGGGAGCTGTTTTTT.

The gene calls are TRBV7-9 and TRBJ2-7; D is unresolved. The ends were cut back, 5 bases at V and 0 bases at J, with 11 bases in the middle. The CDR3 covers 14 residues. CDR1 and CDR2 (germline): SEHNR, FQNEAQ (reference sequence). The CDR3 is CASSPTQRSYEQYF. The CDR3 DNA is TGTGCCAGCAGCCCAACACAACGCTCCTACGAGCAGTACTTC. Combining the CDR3 with reference TRBV7-9 and TRBJ2-7 gives the whole variable domain DTGVSQNPRHKITKRGQNVTFRCDPISEHNRLYWYRQTLGQGPEFLTYFQNEAQLEKSRLLSDRFSAERPKGSFSTLEIQRTEQGDSAMYLCASSPTQRSYEQYFGPGTRLTVT.

Here the CDR3 DNA reads TGTGCCAGCAGCCAAAATACTATGCGCTCTGGAAACACCATATATTTT. Translated, it gives CASSQNTMRSGNTIYF. This sequence joins TRBV3-1 (or the pseudogene TRBV3-2) and TRBJ1-3; D is unresolved. CDR1 is LGHDT and CDR2 is YNNKEL in the germline V gene (reference sequence). V lost 2 bases and J 0 bases, leaving 11 bases between the germline ends. The CDR3 length is 16 residues.

This clone occurred many times. Here the CDR3 DNA reads TGCGCCAGCAGCCAGGACTTCTTCTACGAGCAGTACTTC. Its translation: CASSQDFFYEQYF. This sequence joins TRBV4-1 and TRBJ2-7; D perhaps matches TRBD2 (5 bases). Germline V gene sequence: CDR1 MGHRA, CDR2 YSYEKL. V was clipped by 3 bases and J by 3 bases, with 9 bases between them. The CDR3 totals 13 residues.

V and J are TRBV6-6 and TRBJ2-1, with 11 bases matching TRBD2. From germline, CDR1 is MNHNY and CDR2 SVGAGI (reference sequence). V dropped 5 bases and J dropped 3; count of bases not matched to a gene: 9. CDR3 length equals 17 residues. The CDR3 DNA follows: TGTGCCAGCAGTCAATTCAGACTAGCGGGGTTCTACAATGAGCAGTTCTTC. Residues: CASSQFRLAGFYNEQFF.

This clone was observed a single time. V gene TRBV6-2 or TRBV6-3 combines with J gene TRBJ2-2, with a weak D call TRBD1 (5 bases). The ends were cut back, 4 bases at V and 4 bases at J, with 10 bases in the middle. Germline V lookup: CDR1 MNHEY, CDR2 SVGEGT. The CDR3 length is 14 residues. CDR3 in amino acids: CASSWTRVTGELFF. In DNA, the CDR3 is TGTGCCAGCAGTTGGACCAGGGTCACCGGGGAGCTGTTTTTT.

This clone was seen only once. The chain links TRBV2 to TRBJ2-2; weak D call: TRBD2 (6 bases). V lost 3 bases and J 7 bases, leaving 15 bases between the germline ends. CDR1 and CDR2 from the germline V gene are SNHLY and FYNNEI. The CDR3 has 15 residues. The CDR3 reads CASSELGTGFGELFF. DNA of the CDR3: TGTGCCAGCAGTGAGTTGGGGACTGGATTCGGGGAGCTGTTTTTT.

The chain joins TRBV29-1 to TRBJ1-2; D call uncertain. Germline-derived CDR1 and CDR2 are SQVTM and ANQGSEA. This CDR3 has 14 residues. Trimming left V 5 bases short and J 0 bases short, with 13 bases between. CDR3 nucleotide sequence: TGCAGCGTTCTTACAGCCTCCTCTAACTATGGCTACACCTTC. Translating gives CSVLTASSNYGYTF.

The rearrangement uses TRBV18 and TRBJ2-3, with 9 bases aligning to TRBD1. V dropped 3 bases and J dropped 6; count of bases not matched to a gene: 1. The CDR3 extends over 13 amino acids. Germline V CDR1 and CDR2: KGHSH, LQKENI. This CDR3 is CASSPTGGDTQYF. CDR3 bases: TGTGCCAGCTCACCTACAGGGGGCGATACGCAGTATTTT.

The genes are TRBV29-1 and TRBJ2-5, with 13 bases aligning to TRBD2. Trimming cost V 1 base and J 5 bases; bases outside gene matches: 4. The CDR3 spans 15 residues. Germline CDR1 and CDR2: SQVTM and ANQGSEA. The CDR3 DNA follows: TGCAGCGTTGAAGGGACTAGCGGGAGACAGGAGACCCAGTACTTC. This sequence encodes CSVEGTSGRQETQYF.

Here the CDR3 reads CASNLGGRVGELFF. In DNA, the CDR3 is TGTGCCAGTAATCTTGGCGGGAGGGTCGGGGAGCTGTTTTTT. The chain carries TRBV19 and TRBJ2-2, with 9 bases matching TRBD2. Losses at the gene ends were 7 bases for V and 7 bases for J; bases not matched to a gene: 7. The CDR3 contains 14 residues. Germline V gene data show CDR1 as LNHDA and CDR2 as SQIVND (reference sequence).

The gene calls are TRBV5-4 and TRBJ1-4; D remains ambiguous. The germline V and J ends were trimmed by 3 bases and 8 bases, with 11 bases remaining between them. The germline V gene has CDR1 SGHNT and CDR2 YYREEE (reference sequence). CDR3 length: 13 residues. CDR3: CASSSAGFEKLFF. CDR3 nucleotide sequence: TGTGCCAGCAGCTCAGCAGGTTTCGAAAAACTGTTTTTT.

The chain links TRBV6-5 to TRBJ1-4; 7 positions match TRBD1. Trimming removed 0 bases from V and 12 bases from J; junction bases left unmatched: 13. The CDR3 sequence is 16 residues long. CDR1 is MNHEY, CDR2 SVGAGI, per germline. The CDR3 DNA reads TGTGCCAGCAGTTACTCGAATCACAGGGGTAGCCGAGAACTGTTTTTT. Amino acid sequence: CASSYSNHRGSRELFF.

V gene TRBV19 combines with J gene TRBJ1-1; no firm D call. The V gene's germline CDR1 is LNHDA and CDR2 SQIVND (reference sequence). Trimming cost V 5 bases and J 3 bases, with 10 bases left between them. CDR3 length: 13 residues. The CDR3 coding sequence is TGTGCCAGTAGTTTGTCGGGGTACACTGAAGCTTTCTTT. Encoded protein: CASSLSGYTEAFF.

The chain uses TRBV7-6 and TRBJ2-1, with TRBD2 identical over 13 bases. With V trimmed by 1 base and J by 6 bases, 3 bases remained unmatched. Germline lookup yields CDR1 SGHVS and CDR2 FNYEAQ. This CDR3 spans 16 amino acids. The CDR3 protein is CASSLGTSGSGNEQFF. The CDR3 DNA reads TGTGCCAGCAGCTTAGGGACTAGCGGGAGTGGCAATGAGCAGTTCTTC.

The chain combines TRBV30 with TRBJ2-3, with D maybe TRBD2 (6 bases). Per germline, CDR1 GTSNPN and CDR2 SVGIG (reference sequence). Trimming took 4 bases from V and 1 from J, leaving 12 bases between them. The CDR3 covers 14 residues. The CDR3 spells CAWKESGRTDTQYF. The CDR3 DNA sequence: TGTGCCTGGAAAGAAAGCGGGCGCACAGATACGCAGTATTTT.

V is TRBV11-2 and J is TRBJ1-2; maybe TRBD1 (5 bases). Germline CDR1 is SGHAT and CDR2 is FQNNGV. Trimming removed 1 base from V and 2 bases from J, with 14 bases in between. This CDR3 has 16 residues. CDR3 nucleotides: TGTGCCAGCAGCTTAGTTTGGCAGGGCGGAAACTATGGCTACACCTTC. It codes for CASSLVWQGGNYGYTF.

This CDR3 is CASSRTSSTDTQYF. The CDR3, as DNA: TGTGCCAGCAGTCGGACATCTAGCACAGATACGCAGTATTTT. The V call is TRBV6-5, the J call TRBJ2-3; D possibly corresponds to TRBD1 (5 bases). The germline V gene has CDR1 MNHEY and CDR2 SVGAGI. The ends were cut back, 5 bases at V and 0 bases at J, with 9 bases in the middle. The CDR3 loop spans 14 amino acids.

V gene TRBV4-1 combines with J gene TRBJ1-2; D call uncertain. This CDR3 has 18 residues. The V end lost 0 bases, the J end lost 2 bases, and 19 bases lay between the germline ends. Germline V gene sequence: CDR1 MGHRA, CDR2 YSYEKL. For the CDR3, the DNA is TGCGCCAGCAGCCAAGATTTCCAAGGGAGCGGTGGAAACTATGGCTACACCTTC. Protein: CASSQDFQGSGGNYGYTF.

The gene calls are TRBV28 and TRBJ1-2, with unresolved D. With 1 base removed from V and 4 bases from J, the gap between germline ends came to 10 bases. The CDR3 is 14 residues long. The germline gives CDR1 MDHEN, CDR2 SYDVKM. In DNA, the CDR3 is TGTGCCAGCAGTTTATCCGGGTGGGTCTATGGCTACACCTTC. It yields the protein CASSLSGWVYGYTF.

The V gene is TRBV5-1, the J gene TRBJ2-7; TRBD1 is a possible D gene (6 bases). The ends were cut back, 1 base at V and 4 bases at J, with 15 bases in the middle. CDR3 length: 15 residues. CDR1 is SGHRS, CDR2 YFSETQ, per germline. The CDR3 nucleotides read TGCGCCAGCAGCTTGTTTAGGGGGACGAATTACGAGCAGTACTTC. Translation: CASSLFRGTNYEQYF. Supplemented by reference TRBV5-1 and TRBJ2-7, the full variable domain reads KAGVTQTPRYLIKTRGQQVTLSCSPISGHRSVSWYQQTPGQGLQFLFEYFSETQRNKGNFPGRFSGRQFSNSRSEMNVSTLELGDSALYLCASSLFRGTNYEQYFGPGTRLTVT.